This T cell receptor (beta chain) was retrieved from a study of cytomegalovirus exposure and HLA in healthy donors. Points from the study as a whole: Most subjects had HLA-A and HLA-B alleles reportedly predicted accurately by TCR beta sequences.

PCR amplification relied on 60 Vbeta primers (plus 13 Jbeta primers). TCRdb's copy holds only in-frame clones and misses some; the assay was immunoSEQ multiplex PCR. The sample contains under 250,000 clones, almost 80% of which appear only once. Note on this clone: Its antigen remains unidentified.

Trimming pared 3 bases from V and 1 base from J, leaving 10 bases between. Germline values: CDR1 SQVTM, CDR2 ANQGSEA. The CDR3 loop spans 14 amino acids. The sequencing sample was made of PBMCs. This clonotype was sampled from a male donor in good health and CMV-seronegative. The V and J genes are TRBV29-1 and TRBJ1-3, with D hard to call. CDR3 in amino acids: CSVEEGWSGNTIYF. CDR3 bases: TGCAGCGTTGAGGAGGGTTGGTCTGGAAACACCATATATTTT.